A few counts support the clone carrying this T cell receptor (beta chain). Its target is not known. Study findings and constraints: Tumor Treg TCRs overlapped most with tumor naive CD4+ cells.

Each CDR3 protein gets one entry after TCRdb re-called the 5' RACE reads with MiXCR. In the table there are approximately 60,000 distinct CDR3 sequences, approximately 22% of which are singletons. The germline gives CDR1 SGHTA, CDR2 FQGTGA. Trimming stripped 8 bases from V and 6 bases from J, with 15 bases between. The CDR3 is 13 residues long. The receptor's source is a female donor with breast cancer. The sample comprised memory CD4+ T cells sorted from a lymph node. Specified subset: memory CD4+ T cells, CD4+CD45RO+CD25-. The chain uses TRBV7-3 and TRBJ2-3, with unresolved D. The CDR3 is CASATSLSDTQYF. The CDR3 region has the DNA TGTGCCAGCGCAACGAGTCTCTCGGATACGCAGTATTTT.